The 28 T cell receptor beta chains reported below all come from one sample, sequenced in a study of response to subunit inactivated influenza vaccine listed by TCRdb under 2018. The library relied on RT-PCR. Instrument on record: Illumina HiSeq 2500. In TCRdb, the public reads were trimmed at Q25 with fastp and aligned with MiXCR, with productive beta chains retained. Duplicate CDR3 protein sequences are folded into a single record with the most common DNA and genes. The sample includes a few hundred thousand distinct CDR3 sequences, with approximately 7.2% observed a single time. The top ten hold approximately 14% of the sample. This material consisted of PBMCs from blood, taken 23 months after vaccination. The receptors were sampled from a man aged 45 to 70 who received an inactivated influenza vaccine. Donor details come from another sample of the same person, matched by shared clones.

This clonotype appeared a few times. The V and J genes are TRBV5-1 and TRBJ2-1; no clear D. Trimming removed 4 bases at V and 5 bases at J, with 16 bases between. The CDR3 is 15 amino acids. CDR1 is SGHRS, CDR2 YFSETQ, per germline. The CDR3 here is CASSLRTALDNEQFF. The CDR3, as DNA: TGCGCCAGCAGCCTCAGAACAGCCCTGGACAATGAGCAGTTCTTC.

This clonotype was seen ten or more times. V is TRBV4-3 and J is TRBJ2-1; D possibly corresponds to TRBD2 (6 bases). The CDR3 length is 17 residues. CDR1 is LGHNA, CDR2 YSLEER, per germline. Trimming removed 0 bases at V and 0 bases at J, with 12 bases between. CDR3 DNA sequence: TGCGCCAGCAGCCAAGATAGCGGTAAAAGCTCCTACAATGAGCAGTTCTTC. Its translation is CASSQDSGKSSYNEQFF.

The chain joins TRBV7-9 to TRBJ1-3; D is undetermined. Germline assignment: CDR1 SEHNR and CDR2 FQNEAQ (reference sequence). This CDR3 has 15 residues. The germline V and J ends were trimmed by 6 bases and 1 base, with 13 bases remaining between them. The CDR3, as DNA: TGTGCCAGCAGGGCCCCTGGGGTATCTGGAAACACCATATATTTT. It specifies CASRAPGVSGNTIYF.

The table lists this clonotype with a few counts. J is TRBJ2-5 and V is TRBV5-4, with TRBD2 identical over 7 bases. The ends lost 0 bases at V and 4 bases at J; junction bases unmatched: 6. From germline, CDR1 is SGHNT and CDR2 YYREEE (reference sequence). The CDR3 loop spans 15 amino acids. In DNA form, the CDR3 reads TGTGCCAGCAGCTTGGCCCGGTCGGGAGGAGAGACCCAGTACTTC. Translating it yields CASSLARSGGETQYF.

The DNA for the CDR3 is TGTGCCAGCAGCCACGCGGCGGGGGGATTGTCCGGGGAGCTGTTTTTT. It is translated as CASSHAAGGLSGELFF. The chain couples TRBV5-6 to TRBJ2-2; 8 bases align to TRBD2. V lost 4 bases to trimming and J lost 6 bases; unmatched junction nucleotides: 11. CDR3 length: 16 residues. Germline CDR1 SGHDT, CDR2 YYEEEE.

This clonotype has a count of ten or more. The junction departs from germline at one end; a sequencing error may be responsible. The chain has TRBV6-5 and TRBJ2-7, with 10 bases that match TRBD1. CDR3 size: 15 residues. Germline loops: CDR1 MNHEY, CDR2 SVGAGI. The chain's CDR3 is CASSYSTGTGAPWVF. In DNA, the CDR3 is TGTGCCAGCAGTTACTCGACCGGGACAGGGGCCCCCTGGGTGTTC.

The genes are TRBV4-3 and TRBJ1-3, with D tentatively TRBD1 (5 bases). V was clipped by 3 bases and J by 9 bases, with 18 bases between them. Germline CDR1 reads LGHNA; CDR2 reads YSLEER. The CDR3 is 15 amino acids. The CDR3 spells CASSHSGTDGGTIYF. As DNA, the CDR3 is TGCGCCAGCAGCCACTCCGGGACGGACGGAGGCACCATATATTTT.

As to this clonotype: This may come from a read error, since a much larger clone is one base off. The genes are TRBV12-3 or TRBV12-4 and TRBJ2-5; TRBD1 is a possible D gene (5 bases). The CDR3 loop spans 12 amino acids. As DNA, the CDR3 is TGTGCCTGCCAAGGGGCCGGAGAGACCCAGTGCTTC. Its translation is CACQGAGETQCF.

This chain connects TRBV6-2 or TRBV6-3 to TRBJ2-1, with 11 bases identical to TRBD2. Germline V gene lookup returns CDR1 MNHEY and CDR2 SVGEGT. The CDR3 sequence is 17 residues long. V was pared by 6 bases and J by 8 bases, with 15 bases of the junction left unmatched. The DNA for the CDR3 is TGTGCCAGCAGCCCCGGACTAGCGGGTATCAGACTTTATGAGCAGTTCTTC. Translated: CASSPGLAGIRLYEQFF.

This clonotype was counted ten times or more. The chain couples TRBV7-2 to TRBJ1-6, with D unclear. V shed 8 bases and J shed 9 bases, with 17 bases lying between them. CDR1 is SGHTA, CDR2 FQGNSA, per germline. The CDR3 runs to 14 residues. The chain's CDR3 is CASLEGGWTSPLHF. DNA of the CDR3: TGTGCCAGCTTGGAGGGCGGGTGGACTTCACCCCTCCACTTT.

There are a few counts of this clonotype. This chain joins TRBV24-1 and TRBJ2-3; 14 bases agree with TRBD2. Trimming cost V 5 bases and J 5 bases; bases outside gene matches: 11. The CDR3 spans 18 residues. The V gene's germline CDR1 is KGHDR and CDR2 SFDVKD. CDR3 bases: TGTGCCACCAGTGCCCTGGGACTAGCGGGGGCCATGGGAGATACGCAGTATTTT. As protein: CATSALGLAGAMGDTQYF.

In its sample, this clonotype was seen many times. The chain has TRBV5-1 and TRBJ1-1; D is perhaps TRBD1 (5 bases). Germline V gene sequence: CDR1 SGHRS, CDR2 YFSETQ. With 0 bases removed from V and 4 bases from J, the gap between germline ends came to 13 bases. This CDR3 spans 15 amino acids. Here the CDR3 DNA reads TGCGCCAGCAGCTTGGGGCCAGGGATCAGCACTGAAGCTTTCTTT. It yields the protein CASSLGPGISTEAFF.

There are many counts of this clonotype. V is TRBV12-3 or TRBV12-4 and J is TRBJ2-1, with TRBD1 as a possible D gene (6 bases). V was shortened by 6 bases and J by 0 bases, with 9 bases between the two germline ends. The CDR3 totals 14 residues. The CDR3 loop is CASRKGGSYNEQFF. The DNA of the CDR3 is TGTGCCAGCAGGAAAGGGGGCTCCTACAATGAGCAGTTCTTC.

There are a few counts of this clonotype. The chain couples TRBV18 to TRBJ1-2, with D uncertain. Trimming took 3 bases from V and 4 from J, leaving 9 bases between them. The CDR3 runs to 13 residues. Germline V CDR1 and CDR2: KGHSH, LQKENI. CDR3 amino acids: CASSPNRGYGYTF. CDR3 nucleotide sequence: TGTGCCAGCTCACCCAACAGAGGCTATGGCTACACCTTC. Based on the CDR3 plus reference TRBV18 and TRBJ1-2, the full variable domain is NAGVMQNPRHLVRRRGQEARLRCSPMKGHSHVYWYRQLPEEGLKFMVYLQKENIIDESGMPKERFSAEFPKEGPSILRIQQVVRGDSAAYFCASSPNRGYGYTFGSGTRLTVV.

The chain joins TRBV7-2 to TRBJ1-5; 9 bases line up with TRBD1. Germline trimming cut 5 bases from V and 0 bases from J; bases unmatched to any gene: 2. The CDR3 is made up of 15 amino acids. Looked up from germline, CDR1 is SGHTA and CDR2 is FQGNSA. The CDR3 bases are TGTGCCAGCAGCGGACAGGGGAATAGCAATCAGCCCCAGCATTTT. It codes for CASSGQGNSNQPQHF.

This clonotype was detected many times. This rearrangement joins TRBV4-3 to TRBJ2-3; D possibly corresponds to TRBD1 (5 bases). Germline V gene sequence: CDR1 LGHNA, CDR2 YSLEER. Deletions cut 0 bases from V and 8 bases from J, with 15 bases between. CDR3 length: 15 residues. This CDR3 reads CASSQDTRVGFTQYF. The CDR3 DNA sequence: TGCGCCAGCAGCCAAGATACCAGGGTTGGTTTTACGCAGTATTTT.

This clonotype was picked up a small number of times. The CDR3 DNA follows: TGCAGTGCCCGGGACACCTCAAACTATGGCTACACCTTC. It is translated as CSARDTSNYGYTF. This chain joins TRBV20-1 and TRBJ1-2, with D maybe TRBD1 (6 bases). V dropped 6 bases and J dropped 2 bases, with 13 bases sitting between them. This CDR3 is 13 amino acids long. CDR1 is DFQATT and CDR2 is SNEGSKA in the germline V gene (reference sequence).

The V and J genes are TRBV5-1 and TRBJ2-5; D remains unclear. With 0 bases removed from V and 1 base from J, the gap between germline ends came to 7 bases. The CDR3 runs 14 residues. Germline V gene sequence: CDR1 SGHRS, CDR2 YFSETQ. This CDR3 reads CASSLAASQETQYF. The CDR3 region has the DNA TGCGCCAGCAGCTTGGCCGCTTCCCAAGAGACCCAGTACTTC.

The chain is built from TRBV12-3 or TRBV12-4 and TRBJ1-1; TRBD1 is a possible D gene (6 bases). CDR3 size: 13 residues. V gave up 1 base and J gave up 7 bases, with 10 bases separating them. The CDR3 is CASSLGQGFEAFF. The CDR3 DNA is TGTGCCAGCAGTTTAGGTCAGGGGTTTGAAGCTTTCTTT.

The V and J genes are TRBV6-1 and TRBJ2-2; the D gene is possibly TRBD2 (5 bases). Germline CDR1 is MNHNS and CDR2 is SASEGT. The CDR3 extends over 15 amino acids. V was trimmed by 10 bases and J by 1 base, leaving 16 bases between them. CDR3 DNA sequence: TGTGCCACTAGCACTTCGACGGGGAACACCGGGGAGCTGTTTTTT. Protein sequence: CATSTSTGNTGELFF.

The chain recombines TRBV20-1 with TRBJ2-7; the D gene is possibly TRBD2 (6 bases). Per the germline V gene, CDR1 is DFQATT and CDR2 is SNEGSKA (reference sequence). CDR3 size: 18 residues. Trimming pared 1 base from V and 1 base from J, leaving 23 bases between. CDR3 coding DNA: TGCAGTGCTAGAGGGTCCCTTCTGGGGGGAGGAGGTTCCTACGAGCAGTACTTC. It specifies CSARGSLLGGGGSYEQYF.

This clonotype showed up many times. DNA of the CDR3: TGCAGTGCTTTCTCAAACAGCGGGGGGCGGGGAGATACGCAGTATTTT. It specifies CSAFSNSGGRGDTQYF. This sequence joins TRBV20-1 and TRBJ2-3, with 9 bases lining up with TRBD2. The CDR3 runs 16 residues. With 5 bases clipped from V and 5 bases from J, the junction kept 14 bases outside the gene matches. The germline CDR1 and CDR2 sequences are DFQATT and SNEGSKA (reference sequence).

This clonotype has at least ten counts. The chain uses TRBV28 and TRBJ2-3, with a weak D call TRBD2 (6 bases). The CDR3 contains 14 residues. Trimming removed 6 bases from V and 5 bases from J, with 15 bases in between. Germline CDR1 MDHEN, CDR2 SYDVKM. The DNA of the CDR3 is TGTGCCAGCAGCCCCGGAGGGCGCGAAGATACGCAGTATTTT. As protein: CASSPGGREDTQYF.

In its sample, this clonotype was seen a few times. V and J are TRBV29-1 and TRBJ1-1; D perhaps matches TRBD1 (5 bases). The CDR3 is made up of 13 amino acids. Germline-derived CDR1 and CDR2 are SQVTM and ANQGSEA. V lost 8 bases and J 1 base, leaving 14 bases between the germline ends. In DNA, the CDR3 is TGCAGCTGTCGGGGCCCCCGGAACACTGAAGCTTTCTTT. This codes for CSCRGPRNTEAFF.

This clonotype was observed many times. The chain employs TRBV7-9 and TRBJ2-7; 9 bases line up with TRBD1. The CDR3 has 15 amino acids. Unmatched junction bases numbered 3, after V lost 1 base and J lost 2 bases. Germline V gene lookup returns CDR1 SEHNR and CDR2 FQNEAQ (reference sequence). In DNA, the CDR3 is TGTGCCAGCAGCTTAGAGGGACAGGGACCCTACGAGCAGTACTTC. Translation gives CASSLEGQGPYEQYF.

This clonotype was recorded at least ten times. V gene TRBV10-3 combines with J gene TRBJ2-3; TRBD2 matches 10 bases. Germline V gene data show CDR1 as ENHRY and CDR2 as SYGVKD. Trimming removed 7 bases from V and 8 bases from J; junction bases left unmatched: 15. This CDR3 has 16 amino acids. The CDR3 is CAITASGGASKGTQYF. DNA for the CDR3: TGTGCCATCACGGCTAGCGGGGGTGCCAGTAAAGGTACGCAGTATTTT.

The chain links TRBV24-1 to TRBJ1-2, with a tentative D call TRBD1 (6 bases). Germline CDR1 KGHDR, CDR2 SFDVKD. V was clipped by 3 bases and J by 0 bases, with 13 bases between them. The CDR3 is 16 amino acids. CDR3 sequence reads: CATSDPRTESNYGYTF. As DNA, the CDR3 is TGTGCCACCAGTGATCCACGGACAGAATCTAACTATGGCTACACCTTC.

This clonotype was recorded a few times. The CDR3 coding sequence is TGCGCCAGCAGCTTGGCCGTCGAGACAGGACCTTATCTTTACGAGCAGTACTTC. Translating gives CASSLAVETGPYLYEQYF. This chain connects TRBV5-1 to TRBJ2-7; maybe TRBD1 (6 bases). The CDR3 is 18 amino acids. Germline CDR1 reads SGHRS; CDR2 reads YFSETQ. Trimming cost V 0 bases and J 4 bases, with 23 bases left between them.